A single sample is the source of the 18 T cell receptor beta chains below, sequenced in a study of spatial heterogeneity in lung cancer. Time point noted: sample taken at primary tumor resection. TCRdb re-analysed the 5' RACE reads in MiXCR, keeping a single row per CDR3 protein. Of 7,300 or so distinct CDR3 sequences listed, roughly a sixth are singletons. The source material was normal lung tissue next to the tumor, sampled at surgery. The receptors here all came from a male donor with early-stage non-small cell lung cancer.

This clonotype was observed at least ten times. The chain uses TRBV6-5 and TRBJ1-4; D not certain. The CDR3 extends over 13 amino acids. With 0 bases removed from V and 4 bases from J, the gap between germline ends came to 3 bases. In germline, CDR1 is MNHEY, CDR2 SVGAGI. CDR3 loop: CASSYSHNEKLFF. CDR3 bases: TGTGCCAGCAGTTACTCGCATAATGAAAAACTGTTTTTT.

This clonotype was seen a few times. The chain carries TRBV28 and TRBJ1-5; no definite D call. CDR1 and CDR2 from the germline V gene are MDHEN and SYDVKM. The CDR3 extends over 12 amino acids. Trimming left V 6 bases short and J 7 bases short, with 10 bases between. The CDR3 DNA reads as TGTGCCAGCAGCGGGGTCGGGCAGCCCCAGCATTTT. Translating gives CASSGVGQPQHF.

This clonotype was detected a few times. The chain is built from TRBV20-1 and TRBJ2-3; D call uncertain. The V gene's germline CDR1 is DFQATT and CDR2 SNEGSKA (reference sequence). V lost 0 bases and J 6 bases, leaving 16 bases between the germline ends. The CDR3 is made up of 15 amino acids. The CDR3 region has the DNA TGCAGTGCTAGAGATATAAGCCCCCCAGTCGATACGCAGTATTTT. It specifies CSARDISPPVDTQYF.

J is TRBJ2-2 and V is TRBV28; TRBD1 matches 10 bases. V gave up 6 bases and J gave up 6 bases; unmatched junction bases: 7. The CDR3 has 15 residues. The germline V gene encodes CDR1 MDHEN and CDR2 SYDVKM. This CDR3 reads CASRLTGTGAGELFF. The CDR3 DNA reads TGTGCCAGCAGGCTTACCGGGACAGGGGCCGGGGAGCTGTTTTTT.

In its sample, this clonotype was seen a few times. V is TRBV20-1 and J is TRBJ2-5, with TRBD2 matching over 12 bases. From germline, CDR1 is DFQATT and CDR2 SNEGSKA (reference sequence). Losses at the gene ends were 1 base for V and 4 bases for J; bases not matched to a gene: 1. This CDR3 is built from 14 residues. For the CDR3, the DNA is TGCAGTGCTAGAGCGGGACTAGCGGGAGAGACCCAGTACTTC. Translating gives CSARAGLAGETQYF.

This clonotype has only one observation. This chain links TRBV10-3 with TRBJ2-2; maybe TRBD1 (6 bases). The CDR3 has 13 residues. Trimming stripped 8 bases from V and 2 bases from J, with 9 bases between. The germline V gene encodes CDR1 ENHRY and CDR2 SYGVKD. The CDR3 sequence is CAIRTANTGELFF. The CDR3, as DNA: TGTGCCATCCGGACAGCAAACACCGGGGAGCTGTTTTTT.

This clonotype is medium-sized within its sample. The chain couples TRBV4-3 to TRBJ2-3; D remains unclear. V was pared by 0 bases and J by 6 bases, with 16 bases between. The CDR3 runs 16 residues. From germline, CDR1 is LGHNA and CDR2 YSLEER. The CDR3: CASSQDGTPGSDTQYF. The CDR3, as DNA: TGCGCCAGCAGCCAAGACGGTACGCCAGGTTCGGATACGCAGTATTTT.

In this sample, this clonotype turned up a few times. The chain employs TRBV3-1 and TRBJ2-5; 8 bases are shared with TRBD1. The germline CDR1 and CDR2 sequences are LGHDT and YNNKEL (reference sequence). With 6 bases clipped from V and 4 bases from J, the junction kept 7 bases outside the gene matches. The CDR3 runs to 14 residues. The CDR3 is CASRLQGAPETQYF. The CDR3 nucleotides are TGTGCCAGCAGACTCCAGGGGGCCCCAGAGACCCAGTACTTC.

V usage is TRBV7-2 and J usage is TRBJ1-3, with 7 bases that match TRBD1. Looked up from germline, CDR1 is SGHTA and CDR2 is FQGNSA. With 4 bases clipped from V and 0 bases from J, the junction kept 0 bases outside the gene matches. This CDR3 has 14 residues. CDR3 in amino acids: CASSSGGSGNTIYF. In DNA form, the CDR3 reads TGTGCCAGCAGCTCAGGGGGCTCTGGAAACACCATATATTTT.

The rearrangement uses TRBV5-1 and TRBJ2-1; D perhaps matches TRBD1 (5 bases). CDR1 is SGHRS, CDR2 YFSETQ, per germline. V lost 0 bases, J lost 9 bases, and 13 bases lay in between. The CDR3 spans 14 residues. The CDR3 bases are TGCGCCAGCAGCTTGGCCGCAGGGTTAATTGAGCAGTTCTTC. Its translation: CASSLAAGLIEQFF.

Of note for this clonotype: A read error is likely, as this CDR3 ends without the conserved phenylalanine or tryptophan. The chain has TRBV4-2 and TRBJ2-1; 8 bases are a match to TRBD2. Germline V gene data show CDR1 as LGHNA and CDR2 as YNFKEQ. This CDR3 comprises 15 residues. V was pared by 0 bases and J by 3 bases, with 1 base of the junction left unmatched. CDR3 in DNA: TGTGCCAGCAGCCAAGATAGCGGGGACTACAATGAGCAGTTCTCC. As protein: CASSQDSGDYNEQFS.

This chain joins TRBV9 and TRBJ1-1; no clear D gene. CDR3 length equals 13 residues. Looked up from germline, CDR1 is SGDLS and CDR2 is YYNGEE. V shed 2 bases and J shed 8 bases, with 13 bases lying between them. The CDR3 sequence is CASSVGGMGEAFF. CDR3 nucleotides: TGTGCCAGCAGCGTCGGAGGGATGGGGGAAGCTTTCTTT.

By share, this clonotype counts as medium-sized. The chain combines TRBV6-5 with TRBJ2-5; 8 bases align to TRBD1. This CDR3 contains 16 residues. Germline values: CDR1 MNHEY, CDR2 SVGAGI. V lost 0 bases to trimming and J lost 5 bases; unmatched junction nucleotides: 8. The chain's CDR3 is CASSYSAGGAWETQYF. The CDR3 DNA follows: TGTGCCAGCAGTTACTCGGCAGGGGGCGCGTGGGAGACCCAGTACTTC.

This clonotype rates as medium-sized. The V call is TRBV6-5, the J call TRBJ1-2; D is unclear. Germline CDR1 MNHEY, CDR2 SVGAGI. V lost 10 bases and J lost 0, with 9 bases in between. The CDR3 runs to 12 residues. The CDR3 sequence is CATVQTNYGYTF. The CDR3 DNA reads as TGTGCCACCGTACAAACTAACTATGGCTACACCTTC.

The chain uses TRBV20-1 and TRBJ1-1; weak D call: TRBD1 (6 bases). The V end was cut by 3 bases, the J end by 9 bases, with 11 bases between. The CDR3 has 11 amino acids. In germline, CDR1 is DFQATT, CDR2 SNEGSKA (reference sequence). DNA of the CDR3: TGCAGTGCTAGGGTTACAGGGAAAGCTTTCTTT. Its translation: CSARVTGKAFF.

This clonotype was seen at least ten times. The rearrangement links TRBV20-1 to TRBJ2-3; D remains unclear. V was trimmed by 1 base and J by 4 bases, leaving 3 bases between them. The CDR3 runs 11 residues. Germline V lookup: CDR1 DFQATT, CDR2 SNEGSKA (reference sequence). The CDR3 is CSARAADTQYF. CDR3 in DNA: TGCAGTGCTAGAGCCGCAGATACGCAGTATTTT.

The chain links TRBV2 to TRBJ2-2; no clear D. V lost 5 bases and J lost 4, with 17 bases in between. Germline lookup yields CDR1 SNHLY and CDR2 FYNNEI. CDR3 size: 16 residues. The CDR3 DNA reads TGTGCCAGCAGTTTCGCGCCAGGATTGTTCACCGGGGAGCTGTTTTTT. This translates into CASSFAPGLFTGELFF.

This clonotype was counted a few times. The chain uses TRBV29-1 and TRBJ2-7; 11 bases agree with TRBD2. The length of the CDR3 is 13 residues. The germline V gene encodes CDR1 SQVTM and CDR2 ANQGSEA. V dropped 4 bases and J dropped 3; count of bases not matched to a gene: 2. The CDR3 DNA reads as TGCAGCGTTGTAGGACTAGCGGGCTACGAGCAGTACTTC. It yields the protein CSVVGLAGYEQYF.